A selection of T cell receptor beta chains follows, all from one sample in a study of OX40 agonist ivuxolimab in advanced cancers. Method: immunoSEQ multiplex PCR; TCRdb's copy keeps in-frame clones and lacks some. The profile covers some 58,000 clones, with about 88% appearing a single time and 0.75% to 0.9% taken by the ten largest. The sample consisted of CD4+ or CD8+ T cells sorted from blood, taken in a trial of the OX40 agonist ivuxolimab. The receptors were sampled from an adult with an advanced solid tumor such as melanoma, head and neck, liver or kidney cancer. Both conserved end residues are part of each CDR3. Each record gives: V gene, D gene, clone size, J gene, CDR3 protein, CDR3 DNA. A D gene is named only where the DNA matches it firmly. A clone size is listed for some rows: how often the clone was seen (once, few, many), or a class if it is expanded.

TRBV11-2	.	.	TRBJ2-1	CASSLEVGREQFF	TGTGCCAGCAGCTTAGAAGTTGGAAGAGAGCAGTTCTTC
TRBV7-2	.	.	TRBJ2-3	CASSLDPRDTQYF	TGTGCCAGCAGCTTAGATCCCAGAGATACGCAGTATTTT
TRBV5-1	TRBD1	.	TRBJ2-4	CASSGTGAENIQYF	TGCGCCAGCAGCGGGACAGGGGCTGAAAACATTCAGTACTTC
TRBV18	.	.	TRBJ1-2	CASSSTDLGGYTF	TGTGCCAGCTCATCCACAGATTTGGGTGGCTACACCTTC
TRBV11-2	TRBD1	few	TRBJ1-1	CASSSGTGGYTEAFF	TGTGCCAGCAGCTCCGGGACAGGGGGCTACACTGAAGCTTTCTTT
TRBV11-2	.	.	TRBJ2-3	CASSTSKTQYF	TGTGCCAGCAGCACCTCGAAAACGCAGTATTTT
TRBV10-3	.	.	TRBJ1-5	CAISETQLSNQPQHF	TGTGCCATCAGTGAAACTCAACTTAGCAATCAGCCCCAGCATTTT
TRBV5-1	TRBD2	.	TRBJ2-1	CASSSGDYNEQFF	TGCGCCAGCAGCAGCGGGGACTACAATGAGCAGTTCTTC
TRBV25-1	.	.	TRBJ2-3	CASSELGATDTQYF	TGTGCCAGCAGTGAATTAGGGGCCACAGATACGCAGTATTTT
TRBV5-1	TRBD1	.	TRBJ2-1	CASSSTRTGAGNEQFF	TGCGCCAGCAGCTCAACAAGGACAGGGGCGGGCAATGAGCAGTTCTTC
TRBV7-6	.	.	TRBJ1-1	CASSLALHGEAFF	TGTGCCAGCAGCTTAGCTCTCCACGGTGAAGCTTTCTTT
TRBV18	.	.	TRBJ1-1	CASSPLTVNTEAFF	TGTGCCAGCTCACCACTGACAGTGAACACTGAAGCTTTCTTT
TRBV29-1	.	.	TRBJ1-3	CSVGTGSGNTIYF	TGCAGCGTTGGGACCGGCTCTGGAAACACCATATATTTT
TRBV5-1	TRBD2	.	TRBJ2-3	CASSFVRGSTDTQYF	TGCGCCAGCAGCTTTGTGCGGGGGAGCACAGATACGCAGTATTTT
TRBV28	.	.	TRBJ1-6	CASSSRPTLHF	TGTGCCAGCAGTTCGAGGCCTACCCTCCACTTT
TRBV10-3	.	.	TRBJ1-3	CAIKGESSGNTIYF	TGTGCCATCAAAGGGGAGAGCTCTGGAAACACCATATATTTT
TRBV6-1	.	.	TRBJ1-2	CASSPDRTYGYTF	TGTGCCAGCAGCCCCGACAGAACCTATGGCTACACCTTC
TRBV19	.	.	TRBJ2-7	CASSISAVPSYEQYF	TGTGCCAGTAGTATATCAGCAGTTCCCTCCTACGAGCAGTACTTC
TRBV10-1	TRBD2	.	TRBJ2-3	CASGERLAGGADTQYF	TGCGCCAGCGGCGAAAGACTAGCGGGAGGTGCAGATACGCAGTATTTT
TRBV5-8	.	.	TRBJ2-7	CASSLKGGLYEQYF	TGTGCCAGCAGCTTAAAGGGGGGGCTGTACGAGCAGTACTTC
TRBV10-3	TRBD1	.	TRBJ2-2	CAISVQGAGTGELFF	TGTGCCATCAGTGTACAGGGGGCAGGCACCGGGGAGCTGTTTTTT
TRBV5-4	.	.	TRBJ1-4	CASSLYGNEKLFF	TGTGCCAGCAGTTTGTACGGTAATGAAAAACTGTTTTTT
TRBV30	.	.	TRBJ2-5	CAWSTQETQYF	TGTGCCTGGAGCACACAAGAGACCCAGTACTTC
TRBV30	.	once	TRBJ2-3	CAWSNQAADTQYF	TGTGCCTGGAGTAATCAGGCTGCAGATACGCAGTATTTT
TRBV7-6	.	.	TRBJ2-5	CASSSPRVQGTQYF	TGTGCCAGCAGCTCCCCACGCGTCCAAGGGACCCAGTACTTC
TRBV18	TRBD2	few	TRBJ2-3	CASSPPGGADTQYF	TGTGCCAGCTCACCACCGGGGGGGGCAGATACGCAGTATTTT
TRBV9	.	.	TRBJ1-2	CASSVVTGNYGYTF	TGTGCCAGCAGCGTAGTGACAGGAAACTATGGCTACACCTTC
TRBV7-8	.	.	TRBJ1-2	CASSLDQYYGYTF	TGTGCCAGCAGCTTGGACCAGTACTATGGCTACACCTTC
TRBV5-6	TRBD2	.	TRBJ2-7	CASSLAAGGGEQYF	TGTGCCAGCAGCTTGGCGGCGGGAGGGGGCGAGCAGTACTTC
TRBV5-1	.	few	TRBJ1-1	CASSLQSQREAFF	TGCGCCAGCAGCTTACAGTCCCAGCGTGAAGCTTTCTTT
TRBV27	TRBD1	.	TRBJ1-1	CASSYPQGAVSRCTEAFF	TGTGCCAGCAGTTACCCACAGGGGGCAGTTTCCCGGTGCACTGAAGCTTTCTTT